These 19 T cell receptor beta chains share one sample of origin, sequenced in a study of CD8 T cells in Susac syndrome. After extraction with the RNeasy kit, roughly 0.45 to 1 ug of the RNA was reverse transcribed using random hexamers. TCRdb passed the immunoSEQ multiplex PCR reads through MiXCR, listing each CDR3 protein once. The sample has 160,000 or so distinct CDR3 sequences, approximately 96% seen once; the top ten hold about 0.16%. What was sequenced was CD8+ T cells from PBMCs. All receptors derive from a human donor with multiple sclerosis.

The sample holds one count of this clonotype. The chain recombines TRBV7-8 with TRBJ2-2; no clear D gene. Germline V gene sequence: CDR1 SGHVS, CDR2 FQNEAQ. This CDR3 is 13 amino acids long. Trimming shortened V by 4 bases and J by 6 bases, and 9 bases separated the two germline ends. CDR3 sequence reads: CASSYGRSGELFF. DNA of the CDR3: TGTGCCAGCAGCTACGGACGGTCCGGGGAGCTGTTTTTT.

CDR3 in DNA: TGCGCCAGCAGCCAAGGCAGGGCTCGGGAAGATACGCAGTATTTT. Translated: CASSQGRAREDTQYF. This chain joins TRBV4-1 and TRBJ2-3, with D tentatively TRBD1 or TRBD2 (5 bases each). V lost 1 base to trimming and J lost 5 bases, with 13 bases between them. This CDR3 contains 15 residues. Germline CDR1 reads MGHRA; CDR2 reads YSYEKL.

This clonotype was seen just once. The chain carries TRBV14 and TRBJ2-1; the D is unclear. The CDR3 loop spans 15 amino acids. The germline V and J ends were trimmed by 1 base and 3 bases, with 10 bases remaining between them. CDR1 and CDR2 (germline): SGHDN, FVKESK. CDR3: CASSQGLPLYNEQFF. The CDR3 nucleotides read TGTGCCAGCAGCCAAGGTCTACCACTCTACAATGAGCAGTTCTTC.

The chain recombines TRBV20-1 with TRBJ1-4; possible D gene TRBD1, 5 bases. V lost 1 base to trimming and J lost 7 bases, with 16 bases between them. There are 15 residues in the CDR3. Germline CDR1 reads DFQATT; CDR2 reads SNEGSKA (reference sequence). In nucleotides, the CDR3 is TGCAGTGCTAGAGTGTTGACGGGACTTGGTGAAAAACTGTTTTTT. Its protein is CSARVLTGLGEKLFF.

The count of this clonotype is one. The J gene is TRBJ2-7, the V gene TRBV5-1; D might be TRBD1 (6 bases). CDR3 length: 14 amino acids. Trimming left V 2 bases short and J 3 bases short, with 12 bases between. Germline V CDR1 and CDR2: SGHRS, YFSETQ. Written as DNA, the CDR3 is TGCGCCAGCAGCTTATCTCCACAGGGCTACGAGCAGTACTTC. This sequence encodes CASSLSPQGYEQYF.

The CDR3 sequence is CASSPAGAGGFTDTQYF. CDR3 coding DNA: TGTGCCAGCAGCCCGGCTGGGGCGGGGGGATTCACAGATACGCAGTATTTT. The chain combines TRBV12-3 or TRBV12-4 with TRBJ2-3, with TRBD2 matching 8 bases. The CDR3 is 17 amino acids. The trim removed 6 bases at V and 2 bases at J, leaving 13 bases unmatched.

The genes are TRBV12-3 or TRBV12-4 and TRBJ2-7, with D perhaps TRBD1 (6 bases). V gave up 6 bases and J gave up 3 bases, with 15 bases separating them. The CDR3 extends over 14 amino acids. The CDR3 sequence is CASRRTATNYEQYF. Here the CDR3 DNA reads TGTGCCAGCAGGAGGACAGCCACCAACTACGAGCAGTACTTC.

The chain carries TRBV12-3 or TRBV12-4 and TRBJ2-2; 8 nucleotides align to TRBD2. The CDR3 has 18 residues. V lost 2 bases and J lost 2; bases outside the gene matches: 10. CDR3 amino acids: CASSLLWRGAANTGELFF. Here the CDR3 DNA reads TGTGCCAGCAGTTTATTGTGGCGGGGGGCCGCTAACACCGGGGAGCTGTTTTTT.

The chain links TRBV2 to TRBJ1-1; D ambiguous. The length of the CDR3 is 13 residues. V dropped 7 bases and J dropped 1 base, with 10 bases sitting between them. Germline V gives CDR1 SNHLY, CDR2 FYNNEI. The CDR3 bases are TGTGCCAGCACCCTGGGTGCGAACACTGAAGCTTTCTTT. The encoded protein is CASTLGANTEAFF.

The rearrangement links TRBV25-1 to TRBJ2-5; D is unclear. This CDR3 has 14 amino acids. Germline CDR1 MGHDK, CDR2 SYGVNS. The V and J ends lost 6 bases and 4 bases respectively, with 15 bases between them. The CDR3 loop is CASRGSGPRETQYF. DNA for the CDR3: TGTGCCAGCAGGGGAAGTGGGCCAAGAGAGACCCAGTACTTC.

The V gene is TRBV5-1, the J gene TRBJ2-7; the D gene is possibly TRBD1 (6 bases). This CDR3 has 16 residues. The V end lost 4 bases, the J end lost 2 bases, and 19 bases lay between the germline ends. Germline values: CDR1 SGHRS, CDR2 YFSETQ. The CDR3: CASSEGPGHITYEQYF. In DNA, the CDR3 is TGCGCCAGCAGCGAAGGACCGGGACATATTACCTACGAGCAGTACTTC.

This chain connects TRBV13 to TRBJ1-6; a possible D gene is TRBD1 (6 bases). V was clipped by 0 bases and J by 9 bases, with 9 bases between them. From germline, CDR1 is PRHDT and CDR2 FYEKMQ (reference sequence). The CDR3 is 14 amino acids. The CDR3 region is CASSLGGGSSPLHF. Written as DNA, the CDR3 is TGTGCCAGCAGCTTAGGAGGGGGTAGTTCACCCCTCCACTTT.

The rearrangement links TRBV5-6 to TRBJ2-7; possibly TRBD2 for D (6 bases). V lost 4 bases and J lost 3, with 14 bases in between. CDR1 and CDR2 (germline): SGHDT, YYEEEE. This CDR3 contains 14 residues. As DNA, the CDR3 is TGTGCCAGCAGCCGGACCGGGAGTGACTACGAGCAGTACTTC. It is translated as CASSRTGSDYEQYF. Drawing the rest from reference TRBV5-6 and TRBJ2-7, the complete variable domain is DAGVTQSPTHLIKTRGQQVTLRCSPKSGHDTVSWYQQALGQGPQFIFQYYEEEERQRGNFPDRFSGHQFPNYSSELNVNALLLGDSALYLCASSRTGSDYEQYFGPGTRLTVT.

The genes are TRBV12-3 or TRBV12-4 and TRBJ1-2; TRBD1 is a possible D gene (6 bases). Trimming shortened V by 5 bases and J by 7 bases, and 20 bases separated the two germline ends. The CDR3 length is 15 residues. This CDR3 reads CASSPRQAAPGGYTF. CDR3 nucleotide sequence: TGTGCCAGCAGTCCTCGACAGGCCGCCCCTGGTGGCTACACCTTC.

V and J are TRBV2 and TRBJ2-5; no clear D. This CDR3 is built from 14 residues. The V end lost 2 bases, the J end lost 1 base, and 8 bases lay between the germline ends. CDR1 and CDR2 from the germline V gene are SNHLY and FYNNEI. In nucleotides, the CDR3 is TGTGCCAGCAGTGAAATTAGAGTCCAAGAGACCCAGTACTTC. Protein sequence: CASSEIRVQETQYF.

The gene calls are TRBV7-3 and TRBJ1-1, with D perhaps matching TRBD1 (6 bases). The CDR3 is 15 amino acids. With 0 bases removed from V and 3 bases from J, the gap between germline ends came to 11 bases. The germline CDR1 and CDR2 sequences are SGHTA and FQGTGA. The CDR3 sequence is CASSLTGGRHTEAFF. The CDR3, as DNA: TGTGCCAGCAGCTTAACAGGGGGGCGGCACACTGAAGCTTTCTTT.

This sequence joins TRBV5-5 and TRBJ1-5; the match to TRBD1 covers 7 bases. The CDR3 runs 14 residues. The V gene end was trimmed by 1 base and the J gene end by 4 bases; junction bases not matched to a gene: 2. Germline-derived CDR1 and CDR2 are SGHKS and YYEKEE (reference sequence). CDR3 region: CASSLRTGNQPQHF. The CDR3 nucleotides read TGTGCCAGCAGCTTGCGGACAGGTAATCAGCCCCAGCATTTT.

This clonotype occurred once. The chain carries TRBV27 and TRBJ2-1, with TRBD2 matching over 8 bases. Germline V CDR1 and CDR2: MNHEY, SMNVEV (reference sequence). With 7 bases clipped from V and 2 bases from J, the junction kept 4 bases outside the gene matches. The CDR3 length is 14 residues. CDR3 coding DNA: TGTGCCAGCACGTCGGGAGGGCCCTACAATGAGCAGTTCTTC. Translation gives CASTSGGPYNEQFF.

The chain carries TRBV9 and TRBJ2-5; D assignment may be TRBD1 or TRBD2 (5 bases each). CDR1 and CDR2 (germline): SGDLS, YYNGEE. Trimming removed 0 bases at V and 5 bases at J, with 11 bases between. CDR3 length equals 14 residues. In DNA form, the CDR3 reads TGTGCCAGCAGCGTAGGGGGCCCGGGGGAGACCCAGTACTTC. It yields the protein CASSVGGPGETQYF.